The 11 T cell receptor beta chains reported below all come from one sample, sequenced in a study of CD8 T cells in acute hepatitis C reinfection. Overall study findings and caveats: TRBV04 and TRBV06 were preferentially used in all groups, not explained by naive pool overrepresentation.

The time point was: acute HCV infection, within 168 days of estimated infection date. The hepatitis C virus-specific receptor repertoire was characterized directly ex vivo, with no prior expansion in culture. Repertoires were generated with immunoSEQ multiplex PCR, while TCRdb's copy carries only in-frame clones and drops some. The table lists some 1,000 clones, 55% to 65% of them singletons, with about 12% in the top ten. Material: HCV NS3-1073 tetramer-sorted CD8+ T cells from PBMCs, obtained during acute infection. The receptors here all came from a woman younger than 35 who spontaneously cleared hepatitis C infection.

This clone was seen once. The V gene is TRBV4-2, the J gene TRBJ2-3, with TRBD2 identical over 8 bases. V lost 0 bases to trimming and J lost 5 bases; unmatched junction nucleotides: 10. The CDR3 contains 17 residues. The V gene's germline CDR1 is LGHNA and CDR2 YNFKEQ. The CDR3 sequence: CASSQEMAAGGGDTQYF. The CDR3 DNA is TGTGCCAGCAGCCAAGAGATGGCGGCGGGAGGAGGAGATACGCAGTATTTT.

Details on this clone: The junction differs from germline at one of its ends, possibly a read error. The rearrangement links TRBV29-1 to TRBJ2-7; the match to TRBD1 covers 8 bases. The CDR3 consists of 16 residues. Looked up from germline, CDR1 is SQVTM and CDR2 is ANQGSEA. The CDR3 protein is CSVEDRGQESSYEQHF. CDR3 nucleotides: TGCAGCGTTGAAGATAGGGGACAGGAGAGCTCCTACGAGCAGCACTTC.

This CDR3 reads CASSFDSRTPQAEQYF. In nucleotides, the CDR3 is TGTGCCAGCAGTTTCGACAGCCGGACCCCACAGGCCGAGCAGTACTTC. The chain joins TRBV2 to TRBJ2-7; TRBD1 is a possible D gene (5 bases). This CDR3 comprises 16 residues. Germline V gene lookup returns CDR1 SNHLY and CDR2 FYNNEI. The V and J ends lost 5 bases and 6 bases respectively, with 23 bases between them. The full variable domain, in which reference TRBV2 and TRBJ2-7 provide the parts outside the CDR3, is EPEVTQTPSHQVTQMGQEVILRCVPISNHLYFYWYRQILGQKVEFLVSFYNNEISEKSEIFDDQFSVERPDGSNFTLKIRSTKLEDSAMYFCASSFDSRTPQAEQYFGPGTRLTVT.

This chain connects TRBV29-1 to TRBJ2-3, with unresolved D. Germline loops: CDR1 SQVTM, CDR2 ANQGSEA. The CDR3 runs to 14 residues. V was pared by 4 bases and J by 6 bases, with 17 bases between. CDR3 nucleotide sequence: TGCAGCGTTGGGCAGGATGGCACACACGATACGCAGTATTTT. This sequence encodes CSVGQDGTHDTQYF.

The chain links TRBV6-8 to TRBJ1-1, with D unresolved. Per germline, CDR1 MNHGY and CDR2 SAAAGT. Trimming took 4 bases from V and 4 from J, leaving 10 bases between them. The CDR3 is 13 amino acids. The CDR3, as DNA: TGTGCCAGCAGTTCCTCCCGGGGCACTGAAGCTTTCTTT. Amino acid sequence: CASSSSRGTEAFF.

This clone was seen more than once but under ten times. The V and J genes are TRBV7-3 and TRBJ2-1; 8 bases match TRBD2. V dropped 2 bases and J dropped 4; count of bases not matched to a gene: 7. CDR1 SGHTA and CDR2 FQGTGA come from the germline V gene. CDR3 length equals 16 residues. This CDR3 reads CASSLGPAGGYNEQFF. DNA for the CDR3: TGTGCCAGCAGCTTAGGTCCGGCGGGAGGTTACAATGAGCAGTTCTTC.

This rearrangement joins TRBV19 to TRBJ2-2; D is perhaps TRBD1 or TRBD2 (5 bases each). There are 12 residues in the CDR3. Trimming left V 3 bases short and J 7 bases short, with 6 bases between. The V gene's germline CDR1 is LNHDA and CDR2 SQIVND (reference sequence). Here the CDR3 reads CASSIGGGELFF. The CDR3 DNA is TGTGCCAGTAGTATTGGGGGCGGGGAGCTGTTTTTT.

This clone has only one observation. The chain uses TRBV6-5 and TRBJ2-7; 12 nucleotides align to TRBD2. The V gene end was trimmed by 6 bases and the J gene end by 6 bases; junction bases not matched to a gene: 9. From germline, CDR1 is MNHEY and CDR2 SVGAGI. The CDR3 loop spans 15 amino acids. As DNA, the CDR3 is TGTGCCAGCAGCCTGCTAGCGGGAGGGCCCCCCGAGCAGTACTTC. This codes for CASSLLAGGPPEQYF.

The chain links TRBV28 to TRBJ2-1; tentative D call: TRBD1 (6 bases). Trimming removed 3 bases at V and 2 bases at J, with 17 bases between. This CDR3 has 17 residues. Germline assignment: CDR1 MDHEN and CDR2 SYDVKM. The CDR3 nucleotides read TGTGCCAGCAGTTTTTCTTCAGGGGATCCTGCCTACAATGAGCAGTTCTTC. Its translation is CASSFSSGDPAYNEQFF.

The chain recombines TRBV2 with TRBJ1-4; weak D call: TRBD1 (5 bases). CDR1 SNHLY and CDR2 FYNNEI come from the germline V gene. CDR3 length: 14 residues. The ends were cut back, 1 base at V and 8 bases at J, with 11 bases in the middle. The CDR3 spells CASSEGQGIEKLFF. The DNA for the CDR3 is TGTGCCAGCAGTGAAGGGCAGGGAATCGAAAAACTGTTTTTT.

The chain combines TRBV29-1 with TRBJ2-3; 14 nucleotides line up with TRBD2. The CDR3 runs 14 residues. The V and J ends lost 6 bases and 4 bases, in that order; junction bases with no gene match: 3. Germline assignment: CDR1 SQVTM and CDR2 ANQGSEA. CDR3 in DNA: TGCAGCGTAGGGACTAGCGGGGGAGCAGATACGCAGTATTTT. Translation gives CSVGTSGGADTQYF.